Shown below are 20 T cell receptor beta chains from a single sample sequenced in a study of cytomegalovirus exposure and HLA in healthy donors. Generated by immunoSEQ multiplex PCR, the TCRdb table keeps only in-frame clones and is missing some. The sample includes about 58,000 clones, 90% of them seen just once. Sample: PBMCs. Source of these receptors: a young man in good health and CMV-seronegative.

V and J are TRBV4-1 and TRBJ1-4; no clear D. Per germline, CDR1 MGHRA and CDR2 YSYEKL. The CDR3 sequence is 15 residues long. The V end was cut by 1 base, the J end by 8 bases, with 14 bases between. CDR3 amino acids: CASSQARVYGEKLFF. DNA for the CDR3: TGCGCCAGCAGCCAAGCCCGGGTCTACGGGGAAAAACTGTTTTTT.

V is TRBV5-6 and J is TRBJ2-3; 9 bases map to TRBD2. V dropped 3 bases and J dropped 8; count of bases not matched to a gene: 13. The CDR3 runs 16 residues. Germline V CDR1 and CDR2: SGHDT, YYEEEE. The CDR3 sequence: CASSSGSGSGSFTQYF. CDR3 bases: TGTGCCAGCAGCTCCGGCTCTGGTAGCGGGAGTTTTACGCAGTATTTT.

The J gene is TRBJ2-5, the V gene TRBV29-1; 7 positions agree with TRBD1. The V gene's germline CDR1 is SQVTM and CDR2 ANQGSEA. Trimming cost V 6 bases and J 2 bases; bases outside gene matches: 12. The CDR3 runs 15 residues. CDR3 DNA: TGCAGCGTCGTGTACCGGGACAGCCTACAAGAGACCCAGTACTTC. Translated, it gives CSVVYRDSLQETQYF.

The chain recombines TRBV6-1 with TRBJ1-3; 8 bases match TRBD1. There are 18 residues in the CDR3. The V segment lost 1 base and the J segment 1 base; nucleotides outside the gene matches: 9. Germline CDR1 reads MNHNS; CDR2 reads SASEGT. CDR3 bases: TGTGCCAGCAGTGAAGGGGTGGGCAGGGGGCTATCTGGAAACACCATATATTTT. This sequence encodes CASSEGVGRGLSGNTIYF.

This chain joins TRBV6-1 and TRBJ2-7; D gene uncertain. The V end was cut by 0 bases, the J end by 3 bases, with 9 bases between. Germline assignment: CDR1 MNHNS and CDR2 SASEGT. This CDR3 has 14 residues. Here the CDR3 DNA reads TGTGCCAGCAGTGAAGCCCCCGGCGGCTACGAGCAGTACTTC. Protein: CASSEAPGGYEQYF.

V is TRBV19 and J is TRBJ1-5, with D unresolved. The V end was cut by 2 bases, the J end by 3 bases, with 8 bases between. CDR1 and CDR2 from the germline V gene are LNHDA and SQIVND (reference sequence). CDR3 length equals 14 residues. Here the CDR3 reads CASSIWRINQPQHF. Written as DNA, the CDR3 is TGTGCCAGTAGTATATGGCGGATCAATCAGCCCCAGCATTTT.

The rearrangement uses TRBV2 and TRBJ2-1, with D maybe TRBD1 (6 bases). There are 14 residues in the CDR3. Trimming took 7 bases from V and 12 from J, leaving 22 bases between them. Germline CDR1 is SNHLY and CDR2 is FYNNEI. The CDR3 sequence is CASTSSWDIGAQFF. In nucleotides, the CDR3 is TGTGCCAGCACCAGCTCGTGGGACATCGGGGCGCAGTTCTTC.

The CDR3 here is CASSLLGGLVNTEAFF. The CDR3 bases are TGTGCCAGCAGCTTATTAGGAGGTCTGGTGAACACTGAAGCTTTCTTT. The rearrangement joins TRBV7-8 to TRBJ1-1; D uncertain. The length of the CDR3 is 16 residues. V was pared by 2 bases and J by 0 bases, with 13 bases between. CDR1 is SGHVS, CDR2 FQNEAQ, per germline.

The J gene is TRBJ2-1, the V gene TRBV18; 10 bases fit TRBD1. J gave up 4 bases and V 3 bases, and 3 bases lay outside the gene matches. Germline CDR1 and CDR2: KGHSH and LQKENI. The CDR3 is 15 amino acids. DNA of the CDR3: TGTGCCAGCTCACCCGGGACAGGGGCATACAATGAGCAGTTCTTC. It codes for CASSPGTGAYNEQFF.

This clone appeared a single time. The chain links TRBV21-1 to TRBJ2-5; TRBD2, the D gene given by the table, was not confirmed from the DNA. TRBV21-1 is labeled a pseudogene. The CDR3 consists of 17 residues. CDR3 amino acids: CASNGPTGTRAPETQYF. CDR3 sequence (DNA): TGTGCCAGCAACGGACCCACCGGGACTAGAGCTCCAGAGACCCAGTACTTC.

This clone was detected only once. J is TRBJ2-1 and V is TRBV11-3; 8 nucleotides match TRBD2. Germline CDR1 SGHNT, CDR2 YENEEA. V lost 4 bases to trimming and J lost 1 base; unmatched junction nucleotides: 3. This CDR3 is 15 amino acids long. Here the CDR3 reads CASSSIAGSYNEQFF. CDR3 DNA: TGTGCCAGCAGCTCCATAGCGGGATCCTACAATGAGCAGTTCTTC.

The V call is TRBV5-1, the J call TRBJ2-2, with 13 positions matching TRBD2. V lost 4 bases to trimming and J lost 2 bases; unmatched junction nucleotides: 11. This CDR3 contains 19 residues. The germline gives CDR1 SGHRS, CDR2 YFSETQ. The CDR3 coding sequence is TGCGCCAGCAGCCCCGGACTAGCGGGAGTGACGATCAACACCGGGGAGCTGTTTTTT. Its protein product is CASSPGLAGVTINTGELFF.

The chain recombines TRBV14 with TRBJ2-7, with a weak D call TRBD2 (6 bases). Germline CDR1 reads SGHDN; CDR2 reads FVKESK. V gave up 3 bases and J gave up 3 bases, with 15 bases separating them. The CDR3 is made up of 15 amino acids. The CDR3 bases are TGTGCCAGCAGCCATCTCGGCGGGGCTAGCTACGAGCAGTACTTC. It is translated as CASSHLGGASYEQYF.

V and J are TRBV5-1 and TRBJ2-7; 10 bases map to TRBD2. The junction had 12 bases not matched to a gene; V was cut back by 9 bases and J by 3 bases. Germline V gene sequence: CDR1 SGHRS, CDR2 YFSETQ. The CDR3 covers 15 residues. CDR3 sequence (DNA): TGCGCCAACATGGACCTCCTAGCGGGAGACTACGAGCAGTACTTC. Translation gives CANMDLLAGDYEQYF.

CDR3 in DNA: TGTGCCAGCAGCAAGACTAGATTTTCCTACAATGAGCAGTTCTTC. Its protein product is CASSKTRFSYNEQFF. J is TRBJ2-1 and V is TRBV7-8; weak D call: TRBD2 (6 bases). The CDR3 covers 15 residues. Germline loops: CDR1 SGHVS, CDR2 FQNEAQ. Trimming removed 5 bases from V and 1 base from J, with 12 bases in between.

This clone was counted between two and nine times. This CDR3 reads CASVGTPGANVLTF. CDR3 sequence (DNA): TGTGCCAGCGTCGGGACTCCCGGGGCCAACGTCCTGACTTTC. The rearrangement joins TRBV11-3 to TRBJ2-6, with D possibly being TRBD2 (6 bases). Germline V CDR1 and CDR2: SGHNT, YENEEA. The CDR3 runs 14 residues. V was cut by 8 bases and J by 4 bases, with 12 bases left in between.

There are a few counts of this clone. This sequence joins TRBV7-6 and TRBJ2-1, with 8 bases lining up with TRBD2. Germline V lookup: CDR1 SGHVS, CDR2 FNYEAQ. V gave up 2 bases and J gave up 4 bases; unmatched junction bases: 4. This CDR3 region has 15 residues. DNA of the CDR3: TGTGCCAGCAGCTTATTCCGGGAGGGTTACAATGAGCAGTTCTTC. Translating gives CASSLFREGYNEQFF.

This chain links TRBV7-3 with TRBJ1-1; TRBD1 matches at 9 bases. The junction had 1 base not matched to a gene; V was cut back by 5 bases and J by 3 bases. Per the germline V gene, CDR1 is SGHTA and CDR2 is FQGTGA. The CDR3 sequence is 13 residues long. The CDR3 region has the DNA TGTGCCAGCAGCCGGGACAGGGACACTGAAGCTTTCTTT. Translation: CASSRDRDTEAFF.

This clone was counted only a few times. The CDR3 DNA is TGTGCCACAGTAGCGGGAGCTAGTTACGAGCAGTACTTC. As protein: CATVAGASYEQYF. This chain uses TRBV10-3 with TRBJ2-7; TRBD2 aligns across 9 bases. The trim removed 10 bases at V and 4 bases at J, leaving 8 bases unmatched. The CDR3 is made up of 13 amino acids. CDR1 is ENHRY and CDR2 is SYGVKD in the germline V gene.

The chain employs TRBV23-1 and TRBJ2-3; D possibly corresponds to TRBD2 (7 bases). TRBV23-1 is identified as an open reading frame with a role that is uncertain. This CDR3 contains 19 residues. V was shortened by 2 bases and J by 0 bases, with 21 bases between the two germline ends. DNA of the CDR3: TGCGCCAGCAGTCAAACCCCCTTTCTGGGGAGGGGGAGCACAGATACGCAGTATTTT. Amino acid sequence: CASSQTPFLGRGSTDTQYF.